These 29 T cell receptor beta chains were sequenced from one sample in a study of blood T cell repertoires in COVID-19. Sequenced by immunoSEQ multiplex PCR; TCRdb stores in-frame clones only, minus some. The sample contains under 300,000 clones, around 85% of which appear only once. Sequencing input: peripheral blood. The receptors shown here come from a woman aged 25 to 45 with COVID-19, enrolled during active disease.

This clone was seen a single time. The CDR3 sequence is CASSPRTARDTQYF. The CDR3 DNA sequence: TGTGCCAGCAGTCCTCGGACAGCAAGAGATACGCAGTATTTT. The gene calls are TRBV27 and TRBJ2-3, with D possibly TRBD1 on 6 matching bases. The V gene's germline CDR1 is MNHEY and CDR2 SMNVEV (reference sequence). V was trimmed by 5 bases and J by 5 bases, leaving 14 bases between them. This CDR3 is built from 14 residues.

V gene TRBV3-1 (or the pseudogene TRBV3-2) combines with J gene TRBJ2-3; D is perhaps TRBD1 (6 bases). The CDR3 sequence is 18 residues long. Trimming took 3 bases from V and 0 from J, leaving 19 bases between them. CDR1 is LGHDT and CDR2 is YNNKEL in the germline V gene (reference sequence). The CDR3 sequence: CASSHKSGGHPSTDTQYF. The CDR3 region has the DNA TGTGCCAGCAGCCACAAATCTGGGGGCCACCCTAGCACAGATACGCAGTATTTT.

V usage is TRBV19 and J usage is TRBJ2-7; D is uncertain. V was shortened by 6 bases and J by 2 bases, with 17 bases between the two germline ends. Germline CDR1 is LNHDA and CDR2 is SQIVND (reference sequence). This CDR3 contains 15 residues. The CDR3 sequence is CASSHTPAETYEQYF. CDR3 bases: TGTGCCAGTAGCCACACCCCGGCGGAAACCTACGAGCAGTACTTC.

This chain joins TRBV7-9 and TRBJ1-1; 7 positions agree with TRBD1. CDR3 length: 15 amino acids. The J segment lost 0 bases and the V segment lost 5 bases, leaving 6 bases of the junction unmatched. The germline V gene has CDR1 SEHNR and CDR2 FQNEAQ (reference sequence). CDR3 in amino acids: CASSLGQVMNTEAFF. CDR3 nucleotides: TGTGCCAGCAGCCTTGGACAGGTTATGAACACTGAAGCTTTCTTT. The full variable domain, completed using reference TRBV7-9 and TRBJ1-1, is DTGVSQNPRHKITKRGQNVTFRCDPISEHNRLYWYRQTLGQGPEFLTYFQNEAQLEKSRLLSDRFSAERPKGSFSTLEIQRTEQGDSAMYLCASSLGQVMNTEAFFGQGTRLTVV.

The chain links TRBV6-2 or TRBV6-3 to TRBJ1-1, with 8 nucleotides matching TRBD1. CDR1 and CDR2 from the germline V gene are MNHEY and SVGEGT. Trimming removed 3 bases from V and 8 bases from J; junction bases left unmatched: 5. The CDR3 contains 13 residues. CDR3 DNA sequence: TGTGCCAGCAGTTATCAGGGGGCGGTAGAAGCTTTCTTT. Its translation is CASSYQGAVEAFF.

V is TRBV7-9 and J is TRBJ1-1; 7 nucleotides align to TRBD1. V gave up 1 base and J gave up 6 bases; unmatched junction bases: 8. The CDR3 length is 15 residues. Germline V gene sequence: CDR1 SEHNR, CDR2 FQNEAQ (reference sequence). The DNA for the CDR3 is TGTGCCAGCAGCTTAGACGAGGGTGGGACAGCTGAAGCTTTCTTT. Protein product: CASSLDEGGTAEAFF.

This sequence joins TRBV2 and TRBJ2-6, with 9 bases matching TRBD1. The CDR3 has 13 amino acids. Trimming took 4 bases from V and 12 from J; bases not matched to a gene: 4. Germline values: CDR1 SNHLY, CDR2 FYNNEI. CDR3 amino acids: CASSGQGGIVLTF. Here the CDR3 DNA reads TGTGCCAGCAGTGGACAGGGGGGTATCGTCCTGACTTTC. Using reference TRBV2 and TRBJ2-6 for the parts outside the CDR3, the full variable domain is EPEVTQTPSHQVTQMGQEVILRCVPISNHLYFYWYRQILGQKVEFLVSFYNNEISEKSEIFDDQFSVERPDGSNFTLKIRSTKLEDSAMYFCASSGQGGIVLTFGAGSRLTVL.

The chain couples TRBV7-9 to TRBJ2-1; TRBD2 is a possible D gene (5 bases). With 2 bases removed from V and 10 bases from J, the gap between germline ends came to 6 bases. There are 11 residues in the CDR3. The germline CDR1 and CDR2 sequences are SEHNR and FQNEAQ (reference sequence). The CDR3 protein is CASSLSGEQFF. The CDR3 DNA reads TGTGCCAGCAGCTTATCGGGGGAGCAGTTCTTC. Full variable domain (rest looked up from reference TRBV7-9 and TRBJ2-1): DTGVSQNPRHKITKRGQNVTFRCDPISEHNRLYWYRQTLGQGPEFLTYFQNEAQLEKSRLLSDRFSAERPKGSFSTLEIQRTEQGDSAMYLCASSLSGEQFFGPGTRLTVL.

This sequence joins TRBV6-8 and TRBJ2-5; D possibly corresponds to TRBD1 (6 bases). The CDR3 is made up of 13 amino acids. CDR1 and CDR2 (germline): MNHGY, SAAAGT. Trimming removed 9 bases at V and 6 bases at J, with 17 bases between. This CDR3 is CAREQGPPQTQYF. The CDR3 nucleotides are TGTGCCAGGGAACAGGGCCCCCCCCAGACCCAGTACTTC.

CDR3 in DNA: TGTGCCAGCAGTGAAAGAGTGGCTCCGACAGCTAACTATGGCTACACCTTC. It is translated as CASSERVAPTANYGYTF. The V call is TRBV6-1, the J call TRBJ1-2, with a weak D call TRBD1 (5 bases). This CDR3 has 17 residues. The germline CDR1 and CDR2 sequences are MNHNS and SASEGT. Trimming stripped 2 bases from V and 0 bases from J, with 16 bases between.

In this sample, this clone turned up once. The chain combines TRBV15 with TRBJ2-4, with D perhaps TRBD2 (6 bases). V dropped 6 bases and J dropped 5 bases, with 14 bases sitting between them. The length of the CDR3 is 14 residues. Germline V gives CDR1 LNHNV, CDR2 YYDKDF (reference sequence). The CDR3 here is CATSGRDYENIQYF. The CDR3 region has the DNA TGTGCCACCAGTGGGCGGGATTATGAAAACATTCAGTACTTC.

This chain joins TRBV5-1 and TRBJ1-2; D not certain. Trimming removed 3 bases at V and 1 base at J, with 7 bases between. Germline V gene data show CDR1 as SGHRS and CDR2 as YFSETQ. This CDR3 has 13 residues. This CDR3 is CASSYPGNYGYTF. CDR3 DNA sequence: TGCGCCAGCAGCTACCCGGGTAACTATGGCTACACCTTC. The entire variable domain, with the rest obtained from reference TRBV5-1 and TRBJ1-2, is as follows: KAGVTQTPRYLIKTRGQQVTLSCSPISGHRSVSWYQQTPGQGLQFLFEYFSETQRNKGNFPGRFSGRQFSNSRSEMNVSTLELGDSALYLCASSYPGNYGYTFGSGTRLTVV.

The chain couples TRBV7-9 to TRBJ2-7; D is undetermined. Trimming stripped 5 bases from V and 0 bases from J, with 11 bases between. The length of the CDR3 is 14 residues. Per germline, CDR1 SEHNR and CDR2 FQNEAQ (reference sequence). The CDR3 protein is CASSLAKPSYEQYF. Here the CDR3 DNA reads TGTGCCAGCAGCCTGGCCAAACCCTCCTACGAGCAGTACTTC.

This chain joins TRBV7-6 and TRBJ2-7, with D perhaps TRBD2 (5 bases). The CDR3 is 15 residues long. Per germline, CDR1 SGHVS and CDR2 FNYEAQ. V lost 5 bases and J 7 bases, leaving 21 bases between the germline ends. CDR3 nucleotides: TGTGCCAGCAGCACAAAACTAGGGCCTCATGGGGAGCAGTACTTC. Translating gives CASSTKLGPHGEQYF.

This clone was seen just once. The chain recombines TRBV9 with TRBJ2-7; possible D gene TRBD1, 6 bases. Trimming shortened V by 0 bases and J by 1 base, and 11 bases separated the two germline ends. The CDR3 spans 15 residues. Germline V CDR1 and CDR2: SGDLS, YYNGEE. This CDR3 is CASSVEGEPSYEQYF. DNA of the CDR3: TGTGCCAGCAGCGTAGAGGGGGAACCATCCTACGAGCAGTACTTC.

The V and J genes are TRBV6-5 and TRBJ1-1, with D tentatively TRBD1 (5 bases). From germline, CDR1 is MNHEY and CDR2 SVGAGI. This CDR3 region has 13 residues. V lost 6 bases and J lost 4, with 12 bases in between. This CDR3 reads CASRQEEGTEAFF. The CDR3 DNA sequence: TGTGCCAGCAGACAGGAGGAGGGCACTGAAGCTTTCTTT.

The chain joins TRBV6-5 to TRBJ2-3; the match to TRBD2 covers 7 bases. The CDR3 is 15 amino acids. Germline V gene sequence: CDR1 MNHEY, CDR2 SVGAGI. After removal of 0 bases from V and 3 bases from J, the junction contained 3 bases not matched to a gene. The CDR3: CASSYSGEGTDTQYF. CDR3 DNA: TGTGCCAGCAGTTACTCCGGGGAGGGGACAGATACGCAGTATTTT.

The chain joins TRBV18 to TRBJ2-1; D is perhaps TRBD2 (6 bases). V lost 0 bases to trimming and J lost 10 bases, with 16 bases between them. CDR3 length equals 15 residues. Germline V gives CDR1 KGHSH, CDR2 LQKENI. CDR3 loop: CASSPPSQRGREQFF. The CDR3 bases are TGTGCCAGCTCACCACCGTCCCAACGGGGGAGAGAGCAGTTCTTC.

This chain uses TRBV6-6 with TRBJ2-1; D remains unclear. The V end was cut by 6 bases, the J end by 4 bases, with 4 bases between. The CDR3 is 11 amino acids. The germline gives CDR1 MNHNY, CDR2 SVGAGI (reference sequence). The CDR3 coding sequence is TGTGCCAGCAGAACATACAATGAGCAGTTCTTC. It encodes CASRTYNEQFF.

V and J are TRBV15 and TRBJ2-3, with a tentative D call TRBD1 (6 bases). The V end was cut by 1 base, the J end by 2 bases, with 16 bases between. This CDR3 spans 17 amino acids. Per the germline V gene, CDR1 is LNHNV and CDR2 is YYDKDF (reference sequence). CDR3 loop: CATSRGTVQRHTDTQYF. CDR3 DNA: TGTGCCACCAGCAGAGGGACAGTCCAGCGACACACAGATACGCAGTATTTT. Together with reference TRBV15 and TRBJ2-3, the CDR3 gives the full variable domain: DAMVIQNPRYQVTQFGKPVTLSCSQTLNHNVMYWYQQKSSQAPKLLFHYYDKDFNNEADTPDNFQSRRPNTSFCFLDIRSPGLGDTAMYLCATSRGTVQRHTDTQYFGPGTRLTVL.

V is TRBV27 and J is TRBJ2-7; TRBD2 might be the D (5 bases). Deletions cut 4 bases from V and 2 bases from J, with 18 bases between. Per the germline V gene, CDR1 is MNHEY and CDR2 is SMNVEV (reference sequence). CDR3 length: 16 amino acids. CDR3: CASSSQVEALPYEQYF. CDR3 bases: TGTGCCAGCAGTTCGCAAGTGGAGGCCTTACCCTACGAGCAGTACTTC.

The V gene is TRBV24-1, the J gene TRBJ2-1; possibly TRBD1 for D (5 bases). Trimming took 4 bases from V and 6 from J, leaving 9 bases between them. The CDR3 has 13 amino acids. CDR1 KGHDR and CDR2 SFDVKD come from the germline V gene. CDR3: CATSEGPRNEQFF. CDR3 nucleotide sequence: TGTGCCACCAGTGAGGGGCCCCGCAATGAGCAGTTCTTC.

Sample share makes this clone medium-sized (0.01 to 0.1%). The J gene is TRBJ1-5, the V gene TRBV4-1; 9 bases are a match to TRBD1. Germline CDR1 and CDR2: MGHRA and YSYEKL. V shed 2 bases and J 3 bases; nucleotides not matched to a gene: 8. The CDR3 spans 17 residues. The CDR3 sequence: CASSQSETGGLNQPQHF. The DNA for the CDR3 is TGCGCCAGCAGCCAATCGGAGACAGGGGGTCTCAATCAGCCCCAGCATTTT.

This chain uses TRBV5-6 with TRBJ2-5; possibly TRBD2 for D (7 bases). Germline values: CDR1 SGHDT, CDR2 YYEEEE. There are 15 residues in the CDR3. Deletions cut 4 bases from V and 2 bases from J, with 15 bases between. CDR3 residues: CASSPRGGVQETQYF. Here the CDR3 DNA reads TGTGCCAGCAGCCCGAGGGGGGGCGTTCAAGAGACCCAGTACTTC. Looking up the rest from reference TRBV5-6 and TRBJ2-5 gives the full variable domain: DAGVTQSPTHLIKTRGQQVTLRCSPKSGHDTVSWYQQALGQGPQFIFQYYEEEERQRGNFPDRFSGHQFPNYSSELNVNALLLGDSALYLCASSPRGGVQETQYFGPGTRLLVL.

J is TRBJ1-1 and V is TRBV27; perhaps TRBD1 as D (6 bases). CDR1 is MNHEY, CDR2 SMNVEV, per germline (reference sequence). The CDR3 sequence is 15 residues long. V lost 5 bases to trimming and J lost 0 bases, with 13 bases between them. The CDR3 coding sequence is TGTGCCAGCAGTATCAACAGGGAAGTGAACACTGAAGCTTTCTTT. This sequence encodes CASSINREVNTEAFF.

The rearrangement links TRBV25-1 to TRBJ1-3; possibly TRBD1 for D (6 bases). The CDR3 has 15 amino acids. The germline gives CDR1 MGHDK, CDR2 SYGVNS. V lost 8 bases and J lost 3, with 17 bases in between. CDR3 coding DNA: TGTGCCAGCTCGGGGGGCGGCAGCCTTGGAAACACCATATATTTT. Its translation is CASSGGGSLGNTIYF. Looking up the rest from reference TRBV25-1 and TRBJ1-3 gives the full variable domain: EADIYQTPRYLVIGTGKKITLECSQTMGHDKMYWYQQDPGMELHLIHYSYGVNSTEKGDLSSESTVSRIRTEHFPLTLESARPSHTSQYLCASSGGGSLGNTIYFGEGSWLTVV.

The V call is TRBV27, the J call TRBJ1-1, with 8 bases aligning to TRBD1. J was trimmed by 11 bases and V by 7 bases; bases with no gene match: 9. The CDR3 has 12 amino acids. The germline CDR1 and CDR2 sequences are MNHEY and SMNVEV (reference sequence). The CDR3 sequence: CASTTGGTAAFF. As DNA, the CDR3 is TGTGCCAGCACAACAGGGGGGACGGCCGCTTTCTTT.

This clone occurred a few times. V usage is TRBV20-1 and J usage is TRBJ2-1; D gene uncertain. Trimming cost V 3 bases and J 6 bases, with 9 bases left between them. Germline V lookup: CDR1 DFQATT, CDR2 SNEGSKA (reference sequence). The CDR3 loop spans 12 amino acids. For the CDR3, the DNA is TGCAGTGCTAGTCCTTCCGTCAATGAGCAGTTCTTC. Encoded protein: CSASPSVNEQFF.

This rearrangement joins TRBV19 to TRBJ2-6, with 7 bases identical to TRBD1. The J segment lost 0 bases and the V segment lost 6 bases, leaving 5 bases of the junction unmatched. The CDR3 runs to 16 residues. CDR1 LNHDA and CDR2 SQIVND come from the germline V gene (reference sequence). The CDR3 region is CASRGDSFSGANVLTF. The CDR3 bases are TGTGCCAGTAGGGGGGACAGCTTCTCTGGGGCCAACGTCCTGACTTTC.